The entry below describes one T cell receptor beta chain. What it binds is not known. Measured with immunoSEQ multiplex PCR; TCRdb has only the in-frame clones, and not every one. The data show 15,000 to 20,000 clones, with roughly 80% seen just once and around a sixth held by the top ten. This record belongs to a study of graft-versus-host responses after intestinal transplantation. Looking at the study overall: Anti-thymocyte globulin served as induction for all recipients, who then took tacrolimus and steroids for two to three years. Study-level points and caveats: Some patients had graft-donor T cell macrochimerism, and their allografts showed high graft-versus-host to host-versus-graft clonal ratios. Investigators detected GvH clones in recipient marrow, with some emerging earlier in ileum or blood. Researchers found peak circulating GvH clone levels linked to early post-transplant HvG declines.

Lamina propria and intraepithelial lymphocytes were released by processing graft tissue. Trimming removed 4 bases at V and 6 bases at J, with 23 bases between. Germline loops: CDR1 SGHNT, CDR2 YYREEE (reference sequence). The CDR3 is 17 amino acids. The genes are TRBV5-4 and TRBJ1-5; TRBD1 might be the D (6 bases). This specimen was ileum tissue, taken about 14 weeks after intestinal transplant. This clonotype originated in a human patient who received an intestinal transplant, so some T cells may come from the graft donor. CDR3 nucleotide sequence: TGTGCCAGCAGCCAGTTTTCATGGGACAAATCCACTCAGCCCCAGCATTTT. It codes for CASSQFSWDKSTQPQHF.